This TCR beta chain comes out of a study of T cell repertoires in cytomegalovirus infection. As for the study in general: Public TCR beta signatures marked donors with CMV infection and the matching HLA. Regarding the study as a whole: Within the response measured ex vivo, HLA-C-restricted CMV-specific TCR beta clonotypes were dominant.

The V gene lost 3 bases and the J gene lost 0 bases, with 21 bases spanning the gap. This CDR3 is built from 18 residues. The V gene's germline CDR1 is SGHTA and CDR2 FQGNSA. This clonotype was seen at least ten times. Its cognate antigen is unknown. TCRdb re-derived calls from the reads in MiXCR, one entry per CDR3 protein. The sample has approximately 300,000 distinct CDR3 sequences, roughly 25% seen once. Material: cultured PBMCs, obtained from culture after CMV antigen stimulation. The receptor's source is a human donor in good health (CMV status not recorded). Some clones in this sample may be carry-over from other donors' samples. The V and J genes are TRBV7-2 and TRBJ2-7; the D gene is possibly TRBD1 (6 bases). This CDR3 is CASSFPRTGTKSSYEQYF. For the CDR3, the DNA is TGTGCCAGCAGCTTTCCACGAACCGGGACAAAGAGCTCCTACGAGCAGTACTTC.